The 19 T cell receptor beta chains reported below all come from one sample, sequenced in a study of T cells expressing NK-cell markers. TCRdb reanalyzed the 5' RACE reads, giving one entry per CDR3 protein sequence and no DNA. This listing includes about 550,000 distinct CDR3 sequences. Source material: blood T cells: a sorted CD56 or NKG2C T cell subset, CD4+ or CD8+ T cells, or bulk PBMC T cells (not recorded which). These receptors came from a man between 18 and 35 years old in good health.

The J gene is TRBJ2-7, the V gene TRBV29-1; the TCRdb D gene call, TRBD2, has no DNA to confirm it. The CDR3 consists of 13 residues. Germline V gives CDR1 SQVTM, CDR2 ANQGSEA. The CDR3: CSVGQRAPYEQYF.

The chain's CDR3 is CSASGQGVTDTQYF. V usage is TRBV20-1 and J usage is TRBJ2-3; absent DNA, TCRdb's TRBD1 call cannot be checked. The CDR3 length is 14 residues. Germline-derived CDR1 and CDR2 are DFQATT and SNEGSKA (reference sequence).

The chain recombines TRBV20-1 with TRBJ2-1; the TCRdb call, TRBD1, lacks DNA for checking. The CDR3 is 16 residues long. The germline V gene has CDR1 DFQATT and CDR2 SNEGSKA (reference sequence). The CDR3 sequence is CSARALQGTPYNEQFF.

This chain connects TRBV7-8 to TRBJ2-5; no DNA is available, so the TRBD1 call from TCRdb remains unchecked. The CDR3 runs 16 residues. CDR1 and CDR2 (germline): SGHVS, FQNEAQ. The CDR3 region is CASSLDAGGYKETQYF.

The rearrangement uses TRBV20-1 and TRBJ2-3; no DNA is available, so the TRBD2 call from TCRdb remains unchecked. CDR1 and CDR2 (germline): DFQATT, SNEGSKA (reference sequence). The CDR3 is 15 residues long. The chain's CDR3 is CSASSLAGGGDTQYF.

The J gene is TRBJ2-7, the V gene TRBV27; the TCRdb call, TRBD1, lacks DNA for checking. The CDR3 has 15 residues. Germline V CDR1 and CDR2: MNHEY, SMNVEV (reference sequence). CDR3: CASSLLAPLLREQYF.

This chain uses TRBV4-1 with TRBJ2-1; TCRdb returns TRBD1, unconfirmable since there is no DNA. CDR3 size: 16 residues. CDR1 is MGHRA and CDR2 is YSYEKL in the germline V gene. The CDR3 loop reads CASSQGGAGGLNEQFF.

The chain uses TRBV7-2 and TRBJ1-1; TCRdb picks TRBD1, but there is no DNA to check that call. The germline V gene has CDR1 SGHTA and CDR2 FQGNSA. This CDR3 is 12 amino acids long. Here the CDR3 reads CASSSGPGSAFF.

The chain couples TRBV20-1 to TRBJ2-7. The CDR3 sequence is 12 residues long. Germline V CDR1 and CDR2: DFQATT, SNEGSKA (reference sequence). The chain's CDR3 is CSAPTPGDEQYF.

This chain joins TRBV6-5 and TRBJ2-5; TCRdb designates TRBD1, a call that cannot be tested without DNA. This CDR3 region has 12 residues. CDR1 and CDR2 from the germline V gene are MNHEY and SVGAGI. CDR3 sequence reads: CASSYSDRGLYF.

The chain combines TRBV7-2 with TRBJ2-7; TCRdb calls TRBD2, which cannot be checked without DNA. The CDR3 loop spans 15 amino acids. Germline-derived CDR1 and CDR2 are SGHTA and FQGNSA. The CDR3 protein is CASSLGAGLAYEQYF.

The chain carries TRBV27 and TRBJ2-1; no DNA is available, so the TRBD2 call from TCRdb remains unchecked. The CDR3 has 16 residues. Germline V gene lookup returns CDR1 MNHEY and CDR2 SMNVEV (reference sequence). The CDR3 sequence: CASSLVPGLHANEQFF.

Here the CDR3 reads CASSLVQGSNQPQHF. V is TRBV5-5 and J is TRBJ1-5. Germline V gene sequence: CDR1 SGHKS, CDR2 YYEKEE (reference sequence). This CDR3 comprises 15 residues.

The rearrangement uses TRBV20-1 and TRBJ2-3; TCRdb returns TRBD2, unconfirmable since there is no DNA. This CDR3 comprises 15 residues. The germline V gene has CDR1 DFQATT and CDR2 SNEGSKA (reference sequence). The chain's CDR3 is CSASGRAGGTDTQYF.

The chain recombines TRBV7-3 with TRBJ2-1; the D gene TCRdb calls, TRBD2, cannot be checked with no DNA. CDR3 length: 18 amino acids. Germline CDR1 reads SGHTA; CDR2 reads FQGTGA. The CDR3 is CASSLNPPTSGPNNEQFF.

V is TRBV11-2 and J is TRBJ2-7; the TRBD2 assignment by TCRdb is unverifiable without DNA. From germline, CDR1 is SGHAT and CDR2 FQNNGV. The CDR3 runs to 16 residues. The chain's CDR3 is CASRGLAGVSPYEQYF.

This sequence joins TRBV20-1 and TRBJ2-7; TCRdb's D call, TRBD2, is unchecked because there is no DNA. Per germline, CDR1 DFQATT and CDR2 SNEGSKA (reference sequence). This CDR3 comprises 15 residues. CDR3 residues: CSATGTSGFSYEQYF.

The CDR3 here is CASSFYWGQETQYF. The rearrangement joins TRBV5-6 to TRBJ2-5. Germline V lookup: CDR1 SGHDT, CDR2 YYEEEE. The CDR3 sequence is 14 residues long. Full variable domain (outside the CDR3, taken from reference TRBV5-6 and TRBJ2-5): DAGVTQSPTHLIKTRGQQVTLRCSPKSGHDTVSWYQQALGQGPQFIFQYYEEEERQRGNFPDRFSGHQFPNYSSELNVNALLLGDSALYLCASSFYWGQETQYFGPGTRLLVL.

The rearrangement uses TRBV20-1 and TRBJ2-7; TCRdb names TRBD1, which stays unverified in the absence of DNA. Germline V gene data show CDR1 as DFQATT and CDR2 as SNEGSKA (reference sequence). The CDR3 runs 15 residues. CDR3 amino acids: CSARHRQGFSYEQYF.